Listed below are T cell receptor beta chains from one sample, sequenced in a study of T cell changes during pregnancy in multiple sclerosis. Generated by immunoSEQ multiplex PCR, the TCRdb table keeps only in-frame clones and is missing some. The sample lists 85,000 to 95,000 clones, 75% to 95% occurring once. The source material was peripheral blood, sampled after pregnancy. The receptors originated from a female donor in good health, enrolled as a control in a pregnancy study. The CDR3 runs from the conserved cysteine through the conserved F or W. Each record gives: D gene, J gene, clone size, V gene, CDR3 DNA, CDR3 protein. D genes are given only for firm matches. Some rows mark clone size as missing; the rest say once, few, many or name a class of expanded clone.

D: TRBD1
J: TRBJ2-6
size: .
V: TRBV7-2
DNA: TGTGCCGGACTGGGGACAGGGAGAATTTTGGGGACTGGGGCCAACGTCCTGACTTTC
CDR3: CAGLGTGRILGTGANVLTF

D: TRBD2
J: TRBJ2-3
size: .
V: TRBV7-9
DNA: TGTGCCAGCAAACTCCTAGCGGGGGGGAGCACAGATACGCAGTATTTT
CDR3: CASKLLAGGSTDTQYF

D: TRBD1
J: TRBJ2-7
size: .
V: TRBV2
DNA: TGTGCCAGCAACTTGGACAGGGAATACGGCGAGCAGTACTTC
CDR3: CASNLDREYGEQYF

D: TRBD1
J: TRBJ1-2
size: .
V: TRBV5-4
DNA: TGTGCCAGCAGCTGGAAGGGGGCTGGGTATGGCTACACCTTC
CDR3: CASSWKGAGYGYTF

D: .
J: TRBJ2-2
size: .
V: TRBV5-4
DNA: TGTGCCAGCAGCCCTCCGGGGGCGAACACCGGGGAGCTGTTTTTT
CDR3: CASSPPGANTGELFF

D: .
J: TRBJ1-1
size: .
V: TRBV27
DNA: TGTGCCAGCAAAGACCCAGGTGAGAGACACACTGAAGCTTTCTTT
CDR3: CASKDPGERHTEAFF

D: .
J: TRBJ2-3
size: .
V: TRBV28
DNA: TGTGCCAGCAGAGTTTTCGCCGGCGCTAGCCTTAGCACAGATACGCAGTATTTT
CDR3: CASRVFAGASLSTDTQYF

D: TRBD1
J: TRBJ2-7
size: .
V: TRBV27
DNA: TGTGCCAGCAGTCCTCGACTCGGACAGGGGGGGCGTTACGAGCAGTACTTC
CDR3: CASSPRLGQGGRYEQYF

D: TRBD2
J: TRBJ2-1
size: .
V: TRBV7-2
DNA: TGTGCCAGCAGCTTCAAAGCGACTAGCGGGGGGGCCAGCTATGAGCAGTTCTTC
CDR3: CASSFKATSGGASYEQFF

D: TRBD1
J: TRBJ1-5
size: .
V: TRBV4-3
DNA: TGCGCCAGCAGCCAAGACAGGGGGCCGAATCAGCCCCAGCATTTT
CDR3: CASSQDRGPNQPQHF

D: .
J: TRBJ2-7
size: once
V: TRBV2
DNA: TGTGCCAGCAGTGAAGCCAGGCAGTGTTCCAAAGAGAAGTACTTC
CDR3: CASSEARQCSKEKYF

D: .
J: TRBJ2-7
size: few
V: TRBV2
DNA: TGTGCCAGCATGGGCATCTCCGAGCAGTACTTC
CDR3: CASMGISEQYF

D: .
J: TRBJ1-2
size: .
V: TRBV7-3
DNA: TGTGCCAGCAGCTCACAAACCGGGGTTGGCTACACCTTC
CDR3: CASSSQTGVGYTF

D: .
J: TRBJ1-2
size: once
V: TRBV20-1
DNA: TGCAGTGCTAGGGAGCACTATGGCTACACCTTC
CDR3: CSAREHYGYTF

D: .
J: TRBJ2-6
size: once
V: TRBV5-8
DNA: TGTGCCAGCAGCTTGGCCGGTATGACTGGGGCCAACGTCCTGACTTTC
CDR3: CASSLAGMTGANVLTF

D: TRBD2
J: TRBJ2-2
size: .
V: TRBV11-2
DNA: TGTGCCAGCAGCTTAATCGGCGGGGGGGCCACCGGGGAGCTGTTTTTT
CDR3: CASSLIGGGATGELFF

D: .
J: TRBJ1-2
size: .
V: TRBV7-9
DNA: TGTGCCAGCAGCTTAGTACTAAATGTAGCTAACTATGGCTACACCTTC
CDR3: CASSLVLNVANYGYTF

D: TRBD2
J: TRBJ2-7
size: .
V: TRBV30
DNA: TGTGCCTGGAAAGGACTAGATACCTACGAGCAGTACTTC
CDR3: CAWKGLDTYEQYF

D: .
J: TRBJ2-2
size: few
V: TRBV5-4
DNA: TGTGCCAGCAGCTTGACTAGAGGTTCGACCGGGGAGCTGTTTTTT
CDR3: CASSLTRGSTGELFF

D: TRBD2
J: TRBJ2-3
size: .
V: TRBV6-4
DNA: TGTGCCAGCAGTGACACCTTGCGGGGGGGGGAGGTAGATACGCAGTATTTT
CDR3: CASSDTLRGGEVDTQYF

D: .
J: TRBJ1-3
size: .
V: TRBV14
DNA: TGTGCCAGCAGCCTAATACAGGGCTCTGGAAACACCATATATTTT
CDR3: CASSLIQGSGNTIYF

D: .
J: TRBJ1-5
size: .
V: TRBV21-1
DNA: TGTGCCAGGGCGGGGGCATATAGCAATCAGCCCCAGCATTTT
CDR3: CARAGAYSNQPQHF

D: TRBD1
J: TRBJ1-1
size: .
V: TRBV28
DNA: TGTGCCAGCAGTTCCACCGGGACAGGGGGCACTGAAGCTTTCTTT
CDR3: CASSSTGTGGTEAFF

D: TRBD2
J: TRBJ2-1
size: once
V: TRBV10-3
DNA: TGTGCCACGGGACTAGAAGTCTACAATGAGCAGTTCTTC
CDR3: CATGLEVYNEQFF

D: .
J: TRBJ1-1
size: .
V: TRBV9
DNA: TGTGCCAGCAGCGTATCCCTACAGGGTGGAAACACTGAAGCTTTCTTT
CDR3: CASSVSLQGGNTEAFF

D: .
J: TRBJ2-3
size: .
V: TRBV10-3
DNA: TGTGCCATCAGTGATCAGGTAGATACGCAGTATTTT
CDR3: CAISDQVDTQYF

D: .
J: TRBJ1-2
size: .
V: TRBV28
DNA: TGTGCCAGCACCCTGACATCTTCCTATGGCTACACCTTC
CDR3: CASTLTSSYGYTF

D: .
J: TRBJ1-5
size: .
V: TRBV19
DNA: TGTGCCAGTAAGGGGAACTCAGGGTATCGAAATCAGCCCCAGCATTTT
CDR3: CASKGNSGYRNQPQHF

D: .
J: TRBJ1-1
size: once
V: TRBV7-3
DNA: TGTGCCAGCAGCTTAACTACAAACACTGAAGCTTTCTTT
CDR3: CASSLTTNTEAFF